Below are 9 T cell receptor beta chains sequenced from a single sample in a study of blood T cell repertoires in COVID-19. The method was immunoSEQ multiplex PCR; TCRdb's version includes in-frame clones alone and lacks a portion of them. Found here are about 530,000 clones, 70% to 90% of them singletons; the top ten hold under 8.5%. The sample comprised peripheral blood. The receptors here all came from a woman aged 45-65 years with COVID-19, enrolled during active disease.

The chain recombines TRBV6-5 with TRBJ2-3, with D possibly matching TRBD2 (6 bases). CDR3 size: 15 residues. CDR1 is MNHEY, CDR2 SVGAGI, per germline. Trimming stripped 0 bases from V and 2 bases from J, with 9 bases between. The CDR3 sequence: CASSYSAGNTDTQYF. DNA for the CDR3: TGTGCCAGCAGTTACTCGGCGGGGAACACAGATACGCAGTATTTT.

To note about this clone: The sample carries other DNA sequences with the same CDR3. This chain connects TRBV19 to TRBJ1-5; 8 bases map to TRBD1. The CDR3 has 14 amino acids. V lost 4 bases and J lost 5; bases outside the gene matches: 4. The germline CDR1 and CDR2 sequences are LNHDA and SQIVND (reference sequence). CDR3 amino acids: CASSTGTGDQPQHF. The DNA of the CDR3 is TGTGCCAGTAGTACTGGGACAGGAGATCAGCCCCAGCATTTT.

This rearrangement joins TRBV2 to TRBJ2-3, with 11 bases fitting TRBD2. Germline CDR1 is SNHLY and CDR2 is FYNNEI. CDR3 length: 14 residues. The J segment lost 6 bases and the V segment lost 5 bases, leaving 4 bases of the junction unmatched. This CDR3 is CASSLAGGVDTQYF. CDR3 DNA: TGTGCCAGCAGTTTAGCGGGGGGGGTTGATACGCAGTATTTT.

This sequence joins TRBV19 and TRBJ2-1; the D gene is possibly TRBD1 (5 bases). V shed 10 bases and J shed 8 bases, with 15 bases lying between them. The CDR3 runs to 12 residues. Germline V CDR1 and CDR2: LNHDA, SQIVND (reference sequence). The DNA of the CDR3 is TGTGCCACCAGTTTTGGGGCCGATGAGCAGTTCTTC. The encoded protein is CATSFGADEQFF.

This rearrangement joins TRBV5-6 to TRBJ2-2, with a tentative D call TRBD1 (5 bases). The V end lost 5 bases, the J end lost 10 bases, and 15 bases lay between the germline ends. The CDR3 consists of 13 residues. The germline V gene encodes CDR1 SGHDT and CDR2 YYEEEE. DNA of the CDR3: TGTGCCAGCAGTCTTCTGGGGCTCCCGGAGCTGTTTTTT. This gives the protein CASSLLGLPELFF.

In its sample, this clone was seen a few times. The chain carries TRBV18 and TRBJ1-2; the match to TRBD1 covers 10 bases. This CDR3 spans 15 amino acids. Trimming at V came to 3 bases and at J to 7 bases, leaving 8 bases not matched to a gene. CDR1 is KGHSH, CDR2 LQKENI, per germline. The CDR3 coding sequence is TGTGCCAGCTCACCCAATTCTGACAGGGGGCTTGGCTACACCTTC. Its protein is CASSPNSDRGLGYTF.

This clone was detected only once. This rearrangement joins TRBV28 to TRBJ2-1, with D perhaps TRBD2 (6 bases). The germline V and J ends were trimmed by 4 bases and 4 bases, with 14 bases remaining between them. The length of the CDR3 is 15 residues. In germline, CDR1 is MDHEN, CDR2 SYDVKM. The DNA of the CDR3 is TGTGCCAGCAGTTCCCTAGCGCCCCTTTACAATGAGCAGTTCTTC. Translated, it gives CASSSLAPLYNEQFF.

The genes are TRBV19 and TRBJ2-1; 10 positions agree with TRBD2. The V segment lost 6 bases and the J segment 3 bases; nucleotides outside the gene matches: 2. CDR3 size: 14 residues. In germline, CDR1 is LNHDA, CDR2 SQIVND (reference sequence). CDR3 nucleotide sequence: TGTGCCAGTAGCTCTAGCGGGGGCTACAATGAGCAGTTCTTC. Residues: CASSSSGGYNEQFF.

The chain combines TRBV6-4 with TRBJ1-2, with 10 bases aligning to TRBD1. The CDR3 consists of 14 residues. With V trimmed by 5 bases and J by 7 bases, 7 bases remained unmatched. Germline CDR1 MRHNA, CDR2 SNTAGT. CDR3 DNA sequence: TGTGCCAGCAGTTTAACGACAGGGGGCTTTGGCTACACCTTC. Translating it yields CASSLTTGGFGYTF.